Listed here are 13 T cell receptor beta chains from one sample, sequenced in a study of blood T cell repertoires in COVID-19. Measured with immunoSEQ multiplex PCR; TCRdb has only the in-frame clones, and not every one. Of about 180,000 clones in the sample, approximately 82% are singletons; the top ten hold roughly 15%. What was sequenced was PBMCs or T cells enriched from blood (not recorded which). Receptors originate from a man in his fifties or sixties who had recovered from COVID-19.

The V call is TRBV19, the J call TRBJ1-3; D remains ambiguous. With 3 bases removed from V and 0 bases from J, the gap between germline ends came to 15 bases. This CDR3 is 17 amino acids long. The V gene's germline CDR1 is LNHDA and CDR2 SQIVND (reference sequence). The CDR3 reads CASSIADGLLSGNTIYF. In DNA form, the CDR3 reads TGTGCCAGTAGTATTGCGGACGGACTTCTCTCTGGAAACACCATATATTTT.

The gene calls are TRBV14 and TRBJ2-3, with TRBD1 matching 8 bases. The CDR3 totals 21 residues. The V segment lost 1 base and the J segment 4 bases; nucleotides outside the gene matches: 22. Germline CDR1 is SGHDN and CDR2 is FVKESK. CDR3 sequence (DNA): TGTGCCAGCAGCCAAGGAGTCAGGATCGCTGCTGGGGACAGGATCGCAGATACGCAGTATTTT. Amino acid sequence: CASSQGVRIAAGDRIADTQYF.

This sequence joins TRBV19 and TRBJ2-3; 10 nucleotides line up with TRBD2. Germline V lookup: CDR1 LNHDA, CDR2 SQIVND (reference sequence). The junction had 5 bases not matched to a gene; V was cut back by 5 bases and J by 3 bases. The CDR3 extends over 15 amino acids. DNA for the CDR3: TGTGCCAGTAGTTCACTAGCGGGGTCGACAGATACGCAGTATTTT. Its protein is CASSSLAGSTDTQYF.

The chain is built from TRBV6-5 and TRBJ1-1, with 8 bases identical to TRBD1. The CDR3 has 15 amino acids. Germline CDR1 is MNHEY and CDR2 is SVGAGI. After removal of 5 bases from V and 4 bases from J, the junction contained 9 bases not matched to a gene. CDR3 sequence reads: CASSRRQGRSTEAFF. The DNA of the CDR3 is TGTGCCAGCAGTAGACGACAGGGGCGTAGCACTGAAGCTTTCTTT.

This clone was detected only once. The chain employs TRBV2 and TRBJ1-5; D not certain. Trimming took 8 bases from V and 0 from J, leaving 5 bases between them. Per germline, CDR1 SNHLY and CDR2 FYNNEI. This CDR3 region has 12 residues. CDR3 nucleotides: TGTGCCAGCGCCAGTAGCAATCAGCCCCAGCATTTT. It is translated as CASASSNQPQHF.

This clone was recorded only once. V gene TRBV12-3 or TRBV12-4 combines with J gene TRBJ2-3; TRBD2 is a possible D gene (6 bases). The CDR3 consists of 13 residues. Trimming took 8 bases from V and 2 from J, leaving 11 bases between them. CDR3 amino acids: CASAGQLTDTQYF. As DNA, the CDR3 is TGTGCCAGCGCGGGGCAACTCACAGATACGCAGTATTTT.

The chain carries TRBV6-5 and TRBJ2-6; TRBD2 matches at 8 bases. The V and J ends lost 8 bases and 1 base, in that order; junction bases with no gene match: 4. Germline loops: CDR1 MNHEY, CDR2 SVGAGI. The CDR3 consists of 15 residues. The CDR3 reads CASYPGGSGANVLTF. The CDR3 DNA is TGTGCCAGCTACCCGGGGGGGTCTGGGGCCAACGTCCTGACTTTC.

This clone was counted between two and nine times. The chain joins TRBV7-8 to TRBJ2-3; 10 bases fit TRBD1. The length of the CDR3 is 14 residues. V gave up 5 bases and J gave up 3 bases; unmatched junction bases: 2. Germline V CDR1 and CDR2: SGHVS, FQNEAQ. CDR3 bases: TGTGCCAGCAGCGACAGGGGGCCGACAGATACGCAGTATTTT. Translated, it gives CASSDRGPTDTQYF.

CDR3 protein: CASSESRQPQHF. CDR3 nucleotide sequence: TGCGCCAGCAGTGAGTCGAGGCAGCCCCAGCATTTT. The chain combines TRBV10-1 with TRBJ1-5, with no clear D. The CDR3 loop spans 12 amino acids. CDR1 and CDR2 (germline): WNHNN, SYGVQD (reference sequence). V shed 0 bases and J shed 7 bases, with 4 bases lying between them.

The chain carries TRBV5-1 and TRBJ1-1; 7 bases map to TRBD1. Per the germline V gene, CDR1 is SGHRS and CDR2 is YFSETQ. CDR3 length: 17 amino acids. With V trimmed by 4 bases and J by 1 base, 13 bases remained unmatched. CDR3 in DNA: TGCGCCAGCAGCCCTGGACAGGCCCTAAGGACGAACACTGAAGCTTTCTTT. This gives the protein CASSPGQALRTNTEAFF.

On this clone: Other DNA sequences in this specimen translate into the identical CDR3. The genes are TRBV14 and TRBJ1-6; D unresolved. The ends were cut back, 0 bases at V and 6 bases at J, with 9 bases in the middle. Germline V CDR1 and CDR2: SGHDN, FVKESK. The CDR3 consists of 15 residues. The chain's CDR3 is CASSQDGRGNSPLHF. CDR3 in DNA: TGTGCCAGCAGCCAAGATGGCCGGGGTAATTCACCCCTCCACTTT.

The chain uses TRBV30 and TRBJ1-3, with TRBD1 matching over 9 bases. The CDR3 contains 14 residues. Germline values: CDR1 GTSNPN, CDR2 SVGIG (reference sequence). After removal of 4 bases from V and 7 bases from J, the junction contained 8 bases not matched to a gene. CDR3 sequence (DNA): TGTGCCTGGATCGGGCACAGGGGGCTGAACACCATATATTTT. It yields the protein CAWIGHRGLNTIYF.

CDR3 nucleotides: TGTGCCAGCAGCTCCCCGAGCGGGGGCCAATCGAGCACAGATACGCAGTATTTT. It translates to CASSSPSGGQSSTDTQYF. The gene calls are TRBV7-3 and TRBJ2-3, with 8 bases identical to TRBD2. Germline values: CDR1 SGHTA, CDR2 FQGTGA. V trimming: 4 bases; J trimming: 0 bases; junction bases outside the gene matches: 12. The length of the CDR3 is 18 residues. The complete variable domain, with remaining parts taken from reference TRBV7-3 and TRBJ2-3, reads GAGVSQTPSNKVTEKGKYVELRCDPISGHTALYWYRQSLGQGPEFLIYFQGTGAADDSGLPNDRFFAVRPEGSVSTLKIQRTERGDSAVYLCASSSPSGGQSSTDTQYFGPGTRLTVL.